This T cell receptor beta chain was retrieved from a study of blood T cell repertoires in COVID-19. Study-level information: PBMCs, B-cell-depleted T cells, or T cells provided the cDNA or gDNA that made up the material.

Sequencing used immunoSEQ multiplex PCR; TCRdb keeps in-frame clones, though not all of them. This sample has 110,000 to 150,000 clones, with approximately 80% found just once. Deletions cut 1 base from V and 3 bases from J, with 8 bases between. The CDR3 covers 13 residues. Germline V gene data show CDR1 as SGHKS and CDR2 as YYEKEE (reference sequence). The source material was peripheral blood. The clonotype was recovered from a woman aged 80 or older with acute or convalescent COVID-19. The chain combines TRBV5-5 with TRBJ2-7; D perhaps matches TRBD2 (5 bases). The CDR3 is CASSLYGDYEQYF. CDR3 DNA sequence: TGTGCCAGCAGCTTGTACGGGGACTACGAGCAGTACTTC.